The 20 T cell receptor beta chains below all came from one sample that was sequenced in a study of shared clonotypes between healthy human individuals. Clones were read by immunoSEQ multiplex PCR, and TCRdb kept only the in-frame ones, dropping some. The data contain 2 million to 2.5 million clones, about 90% of them seen just once; the ten biggest clones take up approximately 0.39%. The sample consisted of naive CD4+ T cells from PBMCs. Subset described: CD45RA+ positively selected. The receptors were sampled from a young man in good health. Some clones in this sample may be carry-over from other donors' samples.

V usage is TRBV14 and J usage is TRBJ2-1, with a tentative D call TRBD1 (6 bases). CDR3 length equals 13 residues. V lost 4 bases and J 6 bases, leaving 10 bases between the germline ends. Germline CDR1 is SGHDN and CDR2 is FVKESK. CDR3 sequence: CASSPRGGNEQFF. CDR3 DNA sequence: TGTGCCAGCAGCCCTCGAGGGGGCAATGAGCAGTTCTTC.

Concerning this clone itself: Different DNA sequences within this sample yield the same CDR3. The genes are TRBV6-5 and TRBJ2-5; possible D gene TRBD1, 6 bases. V lost 2 bases and J 5 bases, leaving 12 bases between the germline ends. The CDR3 runs 14 residues. The V gene's germline CDR1 is MNHEY and CDR2 SVGAGI. CDR3 in DNA: TGTGCCAGCAGTTACCGGGGTCAGGGGGAGACCCAGTACTTC. Protein: CASSYRGQGETQYF.

J is TRBJ2-1 and V is TRBV7-9, with D maybe TRBD1 (5 bases). CDR3 length equals 13 residues. CDR1 and CDR2 from the germline V gene are SEHNR and FQNEAQ (reference sequence). V lost 5 bases and J 10 bases, leaving 15 bases between the germline ends. CDR3 amino acids: CASSITKGYEQFF. The DNA for the CDR3 is TGTGCCAGCAGCATAACTAAGGGGTACGAGCAGTTCTTC.

V and J are TRBV7-3 and TRBJ2-1; D gene unclear. Germline values: CDR1 SGHTA, CDR2 FQGTGA. V was cut by 1 base and J by 7 bases, with 20 bases left in between. This CDR3 comprises 17 residues. The CDR3 reads CASSLRSTPAGINEQFF. The CDR3 DNA reads TGTGCCAGCAGCTTAAGATCCACACCGGCAGGAATAAATGAGCAGTTCTTC.

The V gene is TRBV5-6, the J gene TRBJ2-7; the match to TRBD2 covers 11 bases. V lost 1 base to trimming and J lost 0 bases; unmatched junction nucleotides: 6. The germline V gene has CDR1 SGHDT and CDR2 YYEEEE. The length of the CDR3 is 17 residues. CDR3 in amino acids: CASSLLTSGKSSYEQYF. The DNA for the CDR3 is TGTGCCAGCAGCTTGTTGACTAGCGGGAAGAGCTCCTACGAGCAGTACTTC.

CDR3 loop: CASSGFRAQGGYTF. In DNA, the CDR3 is TGTGCCAGCAGCGGTTTCCGGGCCCAGGGGGGCTACACCTTC. This chain links TRBV7-2 with TRBJ1-2; the D gene is possibly TRBD1 (6 bases). Deletions cut 5 bases from V and 8 bases from J, with 18 bases between. The CDR3 extends over 14 amino acids. Germline CDR1 reads SGHTA; CDR2 reads FQGNSA.

The chain has TRBV7-2 and TRBJ1-3; D gene unclear. CDR3 length: 14 residues. In germline, CDR1 is SGHTA, CDR2 FQGNSA. V was pared by 5 bases and J by 2 bases, with 10 bases between. As DNA, the CDR3 is TGTGCCAGCAGCCTGGGGTGGGCTGGAAACACCATATATTTT. Translated, it gives CASSLGWAGNTIYF.

The V gene is TRBV7-2, the J gene TRBJ1-6, with unresolved D. Germline V gives CDR1 SGHTA, CDR2 FQGNSA. The CDR3 consists of 12 residues. Trimming removed 6 bases from V and 5 bases from J, with 5 bases in between. CDR3 in amino acids: CASRSDNSPLHF. The CDR3 DNA follows: TGTGCCAGCAGGTCGGATAATTCACCCCTCCACTTT.

The genes are TRBV11-2 and TRBJ1-3; D is unclear. Germline loops: CDR1 SGHAT, CDR2 FQNNGV. Trimming left V 5 bases short and J 0 bases short, with 14 bases between. The CDR3 consists of 16 residues. DNA of the CDR3: TGTGCCAGCAGCCACGGGCAGCGTGGCTCTGGAAACACCATATATTTT. As protein: CASSHGQRGSGNTIYF.

This chain uses TRBV2 with TRBJ2-1; the match to TRBD2 covers 13 bases. Germline V gives CDR1 SNHLY, CDR2 FYNNEI. This CDR3 spans 13 amino acids. The CDR3 DNA is TGTGTACGGACTAGCGGGAGAGGAAATGAGCAGTTCTTC. Translation gives CVRTSGRGNEQFF.

Only one count was recorded for this clone. CDR3 DNA sequence: TGCAGCGTGAGTAGCGGGAGAACCACAGATACGCAGTATTTT. It codes for CSVSSGRTTDTQYF. The rearrangement links TRBV29-1 to TRBJ2-3; TRBD2 agrees at 9 bases. CDR1 is SQVTM and CDR2 is ANQGSEA in the germline V gene. The CDR3 runs to 14 residues. Trimming took 6 bases from V and 2 from J; bases not matched to a gene: 6.

V is TRBV5-8 and J is TRBJ2-2; D gene uncertain. From germline, CDR1 is SGHTS and CDR2 YDEGEE. V gave up 0 bases and J gave up 1 base, with 7 bases separating them. The CDR3 has 15 residues. The CDR3 DNA sequence: TGTGCCAGCAGCTTGGTGGGGATGAACACCGGGGAGCTGTTTTTT. It encodes CASSLVGMNTGELFF.

The chain links TRBV28 to TRBJ2-7; 7 bases fit TRBD1. There are 15 residues in the CDR3. V lost 8 bases, J lost 0 bases, and 10 bases stayed unmatched. CDR1 is MDHEN, CDR2 SYDVKM, per germline. CDR3 nucleotides: TGTGCCAGCCGAGGGGGCCCCTTGTTCTCCTACGAGCAGTACTTC. Translating it yields CASRGGPLFSYEQYF.

This rearrangement joins TRBV29-1 to TRBJ2-4; the match to TRBD1 covers 7 bases. J lost 0 bases, V lost 6 bases, and 11 bases had no gene match. CDR1 and CDR2 from the germline V gene are SQVTM and ANQGSEA. This CDR3 region has 16 residues. The CDR3 nucleotides are TGCAGCGTACTACAGACAGGGTTGCTAGCCAAAAACATTCAGTACTTC. Its protein is CSVLQTGLLAKNIQYF.

Note on this clone: Distinct nucleotide sequences in the sample also encode this CDR3. J is TRBJ2-7 and V is TRBV9; 8 bases agree with TRBD2. V shed 2 bases, J shed 0 bases, and the junction held 4 bases outside the gene matches. The CDR3 totals 15 residues. The germline CDR1 and CDR2 sequences are SGDLS and YYNGEE. The CDR3 DNA reads as TGTGCCAGCAGCGTTGGGGGGACTAGCTCCTACGAGCAGTACTTC. Translation: CASSVGGTSSYEQYF.

This clone was picked up one time. This rearrangement joins TRBV11-2 to TRBJ1-2; D gene uncertain. There are 13 residues in the CDR3. Germline V lookup: CDR1 SGHAT, CDR2 FQNNGV. V was clipped by 5 bases and J by 3 bases, with 10 bases between them. This CDR3 is CASSPGVDYGYTF. Written as DNA, the CDR3 is TGTGCCAGCAGCCCGGGTGTGGACTATGGCTACACCTTC.

This chain uses TRBV28 with TRBJ2-6, with D unresolved. The V gene lost 5 bases and the J gene lost 3 bases, with 14 bases spanning the gap. The CDR3 totals 16 residues. CDR1 and CDR2 from the germline V gene are MDHEN and SYDVKM. CDR3 loop: CASSPPRSGGANVLTF. The CDR3, as DNA: TGTGCCAGCAGTCCCCCGAGGTCGGGTGGGGCCAACGTCCTGACTTTC.

The chain couples TRBV5-1 to TRBJ2-7, with D perhaps TRBD2 (6 bases). The germline V and J ends were trimmed by 5 bases and 3 bases, with 18 bases remaining between them. Per germline, CDR1 SGHRS and CDR2 YFSETQ. The CDR3 covers 15 residues. The CDR3 DNA sequence: TGCGCCAGCAGACGGACCTCGGCGGGATTCTACGAGCAGTACTTC. Translating gives CASRRTSAGFYEQYF.

The V and J genes are TRBV29-1 and TRBJ2-3; 7 bases agree with TRBD1. Germline V gives CDR1 SQVTM, CDR2 ANQGSEA. J gave up 4 bases and V 0 bases, and 4 bases lay outside the gene matches. The CDR3 totals 14 residues. The CDR3 DNA is TGCAGCGTTGAAGAGTCAGGGGGTGCAGATACGCAGTATTTT. Protein product: CSVEESGGADTQYF.

V gene TRBV10-1 combines with J gene TRBJ1-1; the D gene is possibly TRBD1 (5 bases). This CDR3 has 13 amino acids. CDR1 and CDR2 from the germline V gene are WNHNN and SYGVQD (reference sequence). Trimming shortened V by 5 bases and J by 1 base, and 8 bases separated the two germline ends. CDR3 coding DNA: TGCGCCAGCAGTCGACAGAGGAACACTGAAGCTTTCTTT. Its protein is CASSRQRNTEAFF.